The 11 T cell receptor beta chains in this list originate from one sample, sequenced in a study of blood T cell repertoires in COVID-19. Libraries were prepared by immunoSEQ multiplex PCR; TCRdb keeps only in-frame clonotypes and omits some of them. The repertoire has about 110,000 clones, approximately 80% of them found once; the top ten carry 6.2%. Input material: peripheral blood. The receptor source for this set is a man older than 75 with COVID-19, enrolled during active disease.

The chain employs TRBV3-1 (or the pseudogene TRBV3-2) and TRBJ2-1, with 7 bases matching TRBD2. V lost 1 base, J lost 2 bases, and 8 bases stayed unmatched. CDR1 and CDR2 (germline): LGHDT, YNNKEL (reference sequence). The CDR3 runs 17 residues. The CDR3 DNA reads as TGTGCCAGCAGCCAAGTTTTTGGCAGCGGGACCTACAATGAGCAGTTCTTC. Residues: CASSQVFGSGTYNEQFF.

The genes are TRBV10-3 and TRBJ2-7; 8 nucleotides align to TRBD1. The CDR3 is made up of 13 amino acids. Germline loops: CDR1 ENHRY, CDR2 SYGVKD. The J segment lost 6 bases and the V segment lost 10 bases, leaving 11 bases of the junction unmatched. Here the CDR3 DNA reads TGTGCCACCTCACCGGACAGGGCGGGCGAGCAGTACTTC. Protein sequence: CATSPDRAGEQYF.

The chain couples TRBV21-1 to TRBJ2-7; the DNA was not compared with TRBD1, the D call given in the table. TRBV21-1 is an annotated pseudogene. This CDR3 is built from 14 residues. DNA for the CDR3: TGTGCCAGCACCTGGGGCATTTGGGATTACGAGCAGTACTTC. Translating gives CASTWGIWDYEQYF.

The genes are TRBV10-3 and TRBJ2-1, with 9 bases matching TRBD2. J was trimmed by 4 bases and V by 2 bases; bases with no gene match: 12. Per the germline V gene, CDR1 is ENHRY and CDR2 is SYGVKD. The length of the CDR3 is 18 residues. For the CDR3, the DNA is TGTGCCATCAGTGAGAATCCGGGCGCGGGAGGGCCATACAATGAGCAGTTCTTC. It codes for CAISENPGAGGPYNEQFF.

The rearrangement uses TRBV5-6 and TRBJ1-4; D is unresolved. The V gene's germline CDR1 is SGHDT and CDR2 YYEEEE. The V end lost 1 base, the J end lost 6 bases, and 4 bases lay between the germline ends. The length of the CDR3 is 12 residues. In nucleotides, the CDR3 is TGTGCCAGCAGCTTGACGGATGAAAAACTGTTTTTT. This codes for CASSLTDEKLFF.

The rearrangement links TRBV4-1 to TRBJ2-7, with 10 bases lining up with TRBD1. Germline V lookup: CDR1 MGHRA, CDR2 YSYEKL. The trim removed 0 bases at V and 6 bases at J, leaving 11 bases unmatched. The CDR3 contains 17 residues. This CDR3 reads CASSQDSAGTGDFEQYF. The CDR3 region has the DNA TGCGCCAGCAGCCAAGATTCAGCCGGGACAGGGGATTTCGAGCAGTACTTC.

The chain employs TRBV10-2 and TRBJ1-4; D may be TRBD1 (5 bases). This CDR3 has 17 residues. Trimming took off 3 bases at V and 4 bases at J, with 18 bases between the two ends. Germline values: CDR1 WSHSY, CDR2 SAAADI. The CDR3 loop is CASSDSTGEPVNEKLFF. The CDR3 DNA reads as TGCGCCAGCAGTGACTCCACAGGAGAACCTGTTAATGAAAAACTGTTTTTT.

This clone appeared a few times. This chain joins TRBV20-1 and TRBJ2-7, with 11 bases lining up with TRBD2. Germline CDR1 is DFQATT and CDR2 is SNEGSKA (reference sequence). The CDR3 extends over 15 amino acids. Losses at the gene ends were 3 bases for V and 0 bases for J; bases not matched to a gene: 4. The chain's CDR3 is CSASPGTSGSYEQYF. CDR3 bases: TGCAGTGCTAGTCCTGGGACTAGCGGCTCCTACGAGCAGTACTTC.

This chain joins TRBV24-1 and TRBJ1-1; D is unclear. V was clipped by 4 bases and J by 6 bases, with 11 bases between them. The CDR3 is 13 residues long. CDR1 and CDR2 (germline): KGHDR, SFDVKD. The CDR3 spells CATSDTAGSEAFF. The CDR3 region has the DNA TGTGCCACCAGTGACACAGCGGGGTCTGAAGCTTTCTTT.

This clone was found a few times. CDR3 bases: TGTGCCAGCAGTGGCCGCCTAGCGGGAAATGATGAGCAGTTCTTC. Translated, it gives CASSGRLAGNDEQFF. This chain links TRBV2 with TRBJ2-1; TRBD2 aligns across 9 bases. The trim removed 4 bases at V and 8 bases at J, leaving 9 bases unmatched. The CDR3 consists of 15 residues. Germline values: CDR1 SNHLY, CDR2 FYNNEI.

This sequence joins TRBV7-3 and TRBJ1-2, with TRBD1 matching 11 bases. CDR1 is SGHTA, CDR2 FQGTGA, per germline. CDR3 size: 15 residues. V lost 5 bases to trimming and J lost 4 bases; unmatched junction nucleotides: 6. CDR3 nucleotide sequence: TGTGCCAGCAGCCTCGGACAGGGGGCGAGCTATGGCTACACCTTC. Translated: CASSLGQGASYGYTF.